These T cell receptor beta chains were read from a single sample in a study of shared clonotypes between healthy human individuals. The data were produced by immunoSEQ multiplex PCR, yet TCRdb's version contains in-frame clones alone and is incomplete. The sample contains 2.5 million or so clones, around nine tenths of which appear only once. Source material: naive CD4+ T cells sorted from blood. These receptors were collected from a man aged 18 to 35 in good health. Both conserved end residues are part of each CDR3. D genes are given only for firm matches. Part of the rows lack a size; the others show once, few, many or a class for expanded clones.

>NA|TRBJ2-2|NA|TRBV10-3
TGTGCCATCAGTGGCTCATGGGACGCCGGACCCGGGGAGCTGTTTTTT
CAISGSWDAGPGELFF
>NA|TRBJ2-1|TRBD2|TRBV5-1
TGCGCCAGCAGTCTAGGCGGGACTAGCATTATCAGTGAGCAGTTCTTC
CASSLGGTSIISEQFF
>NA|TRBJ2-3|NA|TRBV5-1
TGCGCCAGCAGCTCTAAGGGGGATACGCAGTATTTT
CASSSKGDTQYF
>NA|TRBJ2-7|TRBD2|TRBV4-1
TGCGCCAGCAGCCAAGAAATTACGGGACTAGCGGGCTACGAGCAGTACTTC
CASSQEITGLAGYEQYF
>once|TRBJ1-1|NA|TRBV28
TGTGCCAGCATTACAGGGAGCGTGAACACTGAAGCTTTCTTT
CASITGSVNTEAFF
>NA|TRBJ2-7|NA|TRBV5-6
TGTGCCAGCAAATTGGGGCCCATGTCCCTCACCTCCTACGAGCAGTACTTC
CASKLGPMSLTSYEQYF
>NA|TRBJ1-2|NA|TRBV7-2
TGTGCCAGCACCCCGGGGACCAGCTATGGCTACACCTTC
CASTPGTSYGYTF
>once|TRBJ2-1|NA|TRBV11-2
TGTGCCAGCAGCCCCACTGAAAATGAGCAGTTCTTC
CASSPTENEQFF
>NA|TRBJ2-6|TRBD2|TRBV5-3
TGTGCCGGGGGGACCGGGACTAGCCGCTCTGGGGCCAACGTCCTGACTTTC
CAGGTGTSRSGANVLTF
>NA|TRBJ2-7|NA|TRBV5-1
TGCGCCAGCAGCTTGGGGGGCTTCCACCACGAGCAGTACTTC
CASSLGGFHHEQYF
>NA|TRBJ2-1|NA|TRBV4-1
TGCGCCAGCAGCCAAGACTTAGGCGACGAGCAGTTCTTC
CASSQDLGDEQFF
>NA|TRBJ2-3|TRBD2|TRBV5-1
TGCGCCAGCAGCTTGGCTGCACTAGCGGCCTCAGATACGCAGTATTTT
CASSLAALAASDTQYF
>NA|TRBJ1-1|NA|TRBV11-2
TGTGCCAGCAGCTTAGCAACAGGGAGCGTCACTGAAGCTTTCTTT
CASSLATGSVTEAFF
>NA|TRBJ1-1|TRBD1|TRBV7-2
TGTGCCAGCAGCTTACATGGGACAGGGGGCACTGAAGCTTTCTTT
CASSLHGTGGTEAFF
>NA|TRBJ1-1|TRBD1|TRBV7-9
TGTGCCAGCAGCCCGTGGACAGGGGGAAGTGGCACTGAAGCTTTCTTT
CASSPWTGGSGTEAFF
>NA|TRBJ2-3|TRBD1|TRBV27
TGTGCCAGCAGTCCACGGTTTGGGACAGCTGTAAACACAGATACGCAGTATTTT
CASSPRFGTAVNTDTQYF
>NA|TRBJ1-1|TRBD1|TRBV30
TGTGCCTGGAGCGGAGGACAGGGGAACACTGAAGCTTTCTTT
CAWSGGQGNTEAFF
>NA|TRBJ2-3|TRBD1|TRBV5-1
TGCGCCTCATTTCCGGGACAGGGCAGACCCACAGATACGCAGTATTTT
CASFPGQGRPTDTQYF
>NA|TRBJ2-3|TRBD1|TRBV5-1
TGCGCCAGCACCTTAGGGGGCGCGTCAGATACGCAGTATTTT
CASTLGGASDTQYF
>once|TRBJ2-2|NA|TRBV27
TGTGCCAGCAGGCGGGAGGGACAGGTCGGCACCGGGGAGCCGTTTTTT
CASRREGQVGTGEPFF
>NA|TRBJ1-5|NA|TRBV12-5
TGTGCTAGTGGTCCCTTAGTACCTGGAGGCAATCAGCCCCAGCATTTT
CASGPLVPGGNQPQHF
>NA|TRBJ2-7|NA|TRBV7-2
TGTGCCAGCAGCTTAGCCCCCGCTAGCGCAAACTCCTACGAGCAGTACTTC
CASSLAPASANSYEQYF
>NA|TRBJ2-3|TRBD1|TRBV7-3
TGTGCCAGCAGCCTCGCTGGGACAGGGGGCACAGATACGCAGTATTTT
CASSLAGTGGTDTQYF